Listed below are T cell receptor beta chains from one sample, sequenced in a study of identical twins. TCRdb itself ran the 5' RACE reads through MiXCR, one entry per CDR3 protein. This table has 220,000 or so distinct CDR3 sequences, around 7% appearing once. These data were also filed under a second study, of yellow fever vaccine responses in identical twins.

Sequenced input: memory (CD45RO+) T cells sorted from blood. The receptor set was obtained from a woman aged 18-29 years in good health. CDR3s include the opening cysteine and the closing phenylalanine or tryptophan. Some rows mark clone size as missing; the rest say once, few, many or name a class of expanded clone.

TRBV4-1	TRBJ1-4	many	CASSRGTGGMLGEKLFF
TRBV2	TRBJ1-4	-	CASSELSEKLFF
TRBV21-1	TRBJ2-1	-	CASSKKEWALEGLDEQFF
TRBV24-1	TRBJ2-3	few	CATSGGLAGESDTQYF
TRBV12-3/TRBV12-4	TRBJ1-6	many	CASSSRDSNSPLHF
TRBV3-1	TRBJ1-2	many	CASSQDGPSRGYTF
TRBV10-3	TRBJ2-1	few	CAISEDRFGQFF
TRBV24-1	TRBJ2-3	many	CATSDSGLARGTDTQYF
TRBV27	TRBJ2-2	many	CASSFFPGTETGELFF
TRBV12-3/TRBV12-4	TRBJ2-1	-	CAFSLGTSGGRGFNEQFF
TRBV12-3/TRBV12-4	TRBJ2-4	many	CASSPHRQGLAKNIQYF
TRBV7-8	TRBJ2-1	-	CASSFLQGISYDEQFF
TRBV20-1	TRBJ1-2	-	CSALTGTAYGYTF
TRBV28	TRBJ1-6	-	CASRGQSSYNSPLHF
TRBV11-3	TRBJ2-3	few	CASSLGPGRPTSGNPSTDTQYF
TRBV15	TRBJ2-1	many	CATSRVGSSGDLLNEQFF
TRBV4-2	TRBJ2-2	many	CASSQEPHREGWTGELFF
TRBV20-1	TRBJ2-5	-	CSAFDAAREETQYF
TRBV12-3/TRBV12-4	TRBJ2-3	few	CASSFGVSTDTQYF
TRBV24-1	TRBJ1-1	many	CATAQNTEAFF
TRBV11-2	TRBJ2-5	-	CASSSQRGGETQNF
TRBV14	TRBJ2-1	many	CASSRTGPLSGEQFF
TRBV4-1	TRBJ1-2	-	CASSQVTAIRDGYTF
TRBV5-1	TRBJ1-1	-	CASGAQGGNTEAFF
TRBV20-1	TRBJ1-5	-	CSASVEGVSNQPQHF
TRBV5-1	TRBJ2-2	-	CATNLGPSAGELFF
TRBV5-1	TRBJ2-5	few	CASSSRRGDQETQYF
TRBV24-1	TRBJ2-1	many	CATSDPGLDYNEQFF
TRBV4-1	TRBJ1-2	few	CASSHRAVGGYGYTF
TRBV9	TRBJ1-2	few	CASSVVGNYGYTF
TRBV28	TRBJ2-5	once	CASIRGGASISKETQYF
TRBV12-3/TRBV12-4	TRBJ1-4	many	CASSFRTATNEKLFF
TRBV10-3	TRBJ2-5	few	CAISPRTLNQETQYF
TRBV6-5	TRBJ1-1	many	CASSYSGRDDTEAFF
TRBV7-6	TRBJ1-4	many	CASSQTPTAPNEKLFF